Sequencing of this TCR beta chain was carried out in a study of spatial heterogeneity in lung cancer. Findings and caveats of the study: Higher tumor mutation counts went along with higher counts of expanded intratumoral alpha and beta TCRs.

The length of the CDR3 is 16 residues. Germline loops: CDR1 SGHRS, CDR2 YFSETQ. Trimming removed 0 bases from V and 5 bases from J, with 17 bases in between. Time point of the sample: sample taken at primary tumor resection. TCRdb re-called the 5' RACE reads through MiXCR, storing one row per CDR3 protein. Of approximately 13,000 distinct CDR3 sequences listed, roughly 5% are singletons. In the case of this clonotype: The antigen remains undetermined.

J is TRBJ2-5 and V is TRBV5-1; D is perhaps TRBD1 or TRBD2 (5 bases each). Material: lung tumor tissue, obtained at surgery. This TCR derives from a male donor with early-stage non-small cell lung cancer. CDR3: CASSLVPGPLSETQYF. CDR3 nucleotide sequence: TGCGCCAGCAGCTTGGTGCCGGGACCCCTGAGTGAGACCCAGTACTTC.